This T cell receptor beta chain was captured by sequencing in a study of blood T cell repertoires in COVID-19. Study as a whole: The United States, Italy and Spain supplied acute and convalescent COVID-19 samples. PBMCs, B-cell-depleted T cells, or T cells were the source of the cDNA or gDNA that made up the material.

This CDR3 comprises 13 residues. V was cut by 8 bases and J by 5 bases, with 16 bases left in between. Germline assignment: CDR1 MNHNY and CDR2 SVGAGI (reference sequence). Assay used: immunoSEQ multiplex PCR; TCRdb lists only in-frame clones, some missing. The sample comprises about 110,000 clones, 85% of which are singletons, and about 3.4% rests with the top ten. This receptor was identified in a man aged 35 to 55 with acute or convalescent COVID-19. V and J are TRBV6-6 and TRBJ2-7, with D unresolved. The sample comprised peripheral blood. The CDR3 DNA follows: TGTGCCAGCTGCCCCGGGTCCGGTAACGAGCAGTACTTC. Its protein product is CASCPGSGNEQYF.